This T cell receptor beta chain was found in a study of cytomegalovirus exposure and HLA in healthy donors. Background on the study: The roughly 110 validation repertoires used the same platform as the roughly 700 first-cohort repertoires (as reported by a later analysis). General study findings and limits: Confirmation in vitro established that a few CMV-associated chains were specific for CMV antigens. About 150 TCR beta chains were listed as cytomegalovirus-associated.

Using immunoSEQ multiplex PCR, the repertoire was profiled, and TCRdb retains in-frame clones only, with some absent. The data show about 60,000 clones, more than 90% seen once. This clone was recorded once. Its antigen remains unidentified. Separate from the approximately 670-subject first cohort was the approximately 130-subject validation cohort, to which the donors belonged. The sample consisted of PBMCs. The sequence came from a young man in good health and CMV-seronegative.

In DNA, the CDR3 is TGCAGTGCTAGAGGCGCCGAGCAGTACTTC. Translation gives CSARGAEQYF. V is TRBV20-1 and J is TRBJ2-7; D remains ambiguous. Germline loops: CDR1 DFQATT, CDR2 SNEGSKA (reference sequence). The CDR3 contains 10 residues. V lost 1 base to trimming and J lost 6 bases, with 4 bases between them.